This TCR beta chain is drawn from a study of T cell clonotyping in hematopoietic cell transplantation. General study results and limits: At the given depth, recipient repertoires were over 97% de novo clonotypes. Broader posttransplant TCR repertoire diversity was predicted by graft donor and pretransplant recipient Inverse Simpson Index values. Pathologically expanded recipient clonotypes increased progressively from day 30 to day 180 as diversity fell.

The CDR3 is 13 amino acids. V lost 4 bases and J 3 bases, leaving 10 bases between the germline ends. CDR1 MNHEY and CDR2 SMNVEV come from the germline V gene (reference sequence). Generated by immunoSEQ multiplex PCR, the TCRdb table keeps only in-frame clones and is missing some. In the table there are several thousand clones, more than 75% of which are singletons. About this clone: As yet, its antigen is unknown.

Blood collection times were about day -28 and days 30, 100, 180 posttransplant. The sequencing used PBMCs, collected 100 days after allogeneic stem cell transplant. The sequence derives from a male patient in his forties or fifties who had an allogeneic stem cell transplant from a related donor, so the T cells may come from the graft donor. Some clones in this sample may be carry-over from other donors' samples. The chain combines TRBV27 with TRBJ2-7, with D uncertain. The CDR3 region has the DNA TGTGCCAGCAGTTCGACTCTAGACTACGAGCAGTACTTC. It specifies CASSSTLDYEQYF.